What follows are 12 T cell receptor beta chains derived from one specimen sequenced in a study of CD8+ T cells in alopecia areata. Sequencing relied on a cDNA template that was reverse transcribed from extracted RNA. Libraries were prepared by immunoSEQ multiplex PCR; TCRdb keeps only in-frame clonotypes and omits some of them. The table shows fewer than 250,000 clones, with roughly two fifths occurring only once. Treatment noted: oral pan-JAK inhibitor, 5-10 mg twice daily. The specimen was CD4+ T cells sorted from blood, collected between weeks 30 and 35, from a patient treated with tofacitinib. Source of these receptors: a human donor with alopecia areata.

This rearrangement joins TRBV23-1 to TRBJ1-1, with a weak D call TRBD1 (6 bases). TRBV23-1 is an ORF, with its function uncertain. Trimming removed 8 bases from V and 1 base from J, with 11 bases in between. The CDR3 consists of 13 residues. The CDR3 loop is CASGQDRNTEAFF. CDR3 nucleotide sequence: TGCGCCAGCGGGCAGGACAGGAACACTGAAGCTTTCTTT.

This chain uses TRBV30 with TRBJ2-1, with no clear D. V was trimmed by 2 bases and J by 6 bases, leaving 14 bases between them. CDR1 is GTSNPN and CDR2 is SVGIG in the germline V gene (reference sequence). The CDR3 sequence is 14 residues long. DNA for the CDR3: TGTGCCTGGAGTATTAGTGCTACTTCCAATGAGCAGTTCTTC. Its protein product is CAWSISATSNEQFF.

The CDR3 is CAVFLAGVSYTQYF. In DNA, the CDR3 is TGTGCCGTCTTTCTGGCGGGAGTCTCCTATACGCAGTATTTT. The chain uses TRBV30 and TRBJ2-3; TRBD2 agrees at 7 bases. Germline CDR1 reads GTSNPN; CDR2 reads SVGIG (reference sequence). The junction had 15 bases not matched to a gene; V was cut back by 8 bases and J by 7 bases. The CDR3 is made up of 14 amino acids.

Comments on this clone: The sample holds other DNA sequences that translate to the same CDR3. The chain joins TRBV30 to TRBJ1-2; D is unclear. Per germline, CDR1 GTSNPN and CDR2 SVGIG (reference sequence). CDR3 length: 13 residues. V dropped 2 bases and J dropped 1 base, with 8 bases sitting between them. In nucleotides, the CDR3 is TGTGCCTGGAGTCTAGGGATTAACTATGGCTACACCTTC. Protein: CAWSLGINYGYTF.

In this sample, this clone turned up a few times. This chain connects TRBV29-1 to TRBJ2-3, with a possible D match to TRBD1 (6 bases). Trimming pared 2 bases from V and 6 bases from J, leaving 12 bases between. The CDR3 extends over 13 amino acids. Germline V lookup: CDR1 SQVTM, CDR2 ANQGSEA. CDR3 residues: CSVEMVQGDTQYF. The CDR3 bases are TGCAGCGTTGAAATGGTGCAGGGGGATACGCAGTATTTT.

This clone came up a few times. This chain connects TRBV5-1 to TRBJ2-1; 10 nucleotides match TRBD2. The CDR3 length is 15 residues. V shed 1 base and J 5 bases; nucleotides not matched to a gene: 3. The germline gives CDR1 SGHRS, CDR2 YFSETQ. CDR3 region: CASSLIGTSDNEQFF. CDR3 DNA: TGCGCCAGCAGCTTGATCGGGACTAGCGACAATGAGCAGTTCTTC.

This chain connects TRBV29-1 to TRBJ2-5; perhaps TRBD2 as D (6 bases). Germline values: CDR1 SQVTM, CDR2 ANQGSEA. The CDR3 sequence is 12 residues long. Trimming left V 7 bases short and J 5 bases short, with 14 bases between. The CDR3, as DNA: TGCAGCGCCTACGGGGGTGAGGAGACCCAGTACTTC. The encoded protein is CSAYGGEETQYF.

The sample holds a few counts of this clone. The CDR3: CASSSWAGQETQYF. The CDR3 DNA follows: TGTGCCAGCAGCTCTTGGGCGGGGCAAGAGACCCAGTACTTC. The chain has TRBV5-5 and TRBJ2-5, with D possibly TRBD2 on 6 matching bases. The germline V and J ends were trimmed by 3 bases and 2 bases, with 11 bases remaining between them. The CDR3 spans 14 residues. Germline CDR1 is SGHKS and CDR2 is YYEKEE (reference sequence).

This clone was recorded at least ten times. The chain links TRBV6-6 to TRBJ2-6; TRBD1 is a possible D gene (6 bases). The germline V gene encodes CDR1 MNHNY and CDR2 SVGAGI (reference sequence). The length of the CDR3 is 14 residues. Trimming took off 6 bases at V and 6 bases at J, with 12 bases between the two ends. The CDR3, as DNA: TGTGCCAGCAGAACAGGGCTTGAGGCCAACGTCCTGACTTTC. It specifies CASRTGLEANVLTF.

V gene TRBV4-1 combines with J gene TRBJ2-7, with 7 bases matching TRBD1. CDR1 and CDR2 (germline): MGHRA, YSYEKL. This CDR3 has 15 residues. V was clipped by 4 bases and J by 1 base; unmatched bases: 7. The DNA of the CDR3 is TGCGCCAGCAGCCTTAACCGGGACAGATCCTACGAGCAGTACTTC. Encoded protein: CASSLNRDRSYEQYF.

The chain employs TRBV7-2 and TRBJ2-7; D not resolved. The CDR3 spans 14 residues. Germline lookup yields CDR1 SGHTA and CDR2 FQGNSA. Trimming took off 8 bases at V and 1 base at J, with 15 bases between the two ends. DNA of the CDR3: TGTGCCAGCGGTATAGACGGCCGTTCCTACGAGCAGTACTTC. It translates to CASGIDGRSYEQYF.

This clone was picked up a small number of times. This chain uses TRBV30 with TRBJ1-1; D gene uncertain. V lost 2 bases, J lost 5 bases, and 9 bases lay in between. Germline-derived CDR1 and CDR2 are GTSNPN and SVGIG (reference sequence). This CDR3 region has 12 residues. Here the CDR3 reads CAWSLGYTEAFF. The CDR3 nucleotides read TGTGCCTGGAGTCTAGGGTATACTGAAGCTTTCTTT.